A selection of T cell receptor beta chains follows, all from one sample in a study of blood T cells in healthy people across ages. TCRdb re-called the 5' RACE reads with MiXCR, one entry per CDR3 protein. Of around 990,000 distinct CDR3 sequences in the sample, about 25% were seen once. These data also featured in a second study, about T cells of mothers and their children.

What was sequenced was blood. These receptors were collected from a girl aged 2 to 10 in good health. Both conserved end residues are part of each CDR3.

V,J,length,CDR3
TRBV20-1,TRBJ2-7,13,CSADGPSSYEQYF
TRBV28,TRBJ1-1,15,CASSSHRGQVTEAFF
TRBV20-1,TRBJ1-4,14,CSARMTGVGEKLFF
TRBV4-2,TRBJ2-7,19,CASSQEPGLAGGRSYEQYF
TRBV20-1,TRBJ2-1,16,CSARVVRQSSYNEQFF
TRBV28,TRBJ2-3,14,CASSFLSGSDTQYF
TRBV7-2,TRBJ2-1,17,CASSEAPSGDSYNEQFF
TRBV5-1,TRBJ2-4,18,CASSFLLAGGLAKNIQYF
TRBV19,TRBJ1-2,12,CASSIDPRGYTF
TRBV5-1,TRBJ2-2,15,CASSLSSADTGELFF
TRBV6-5,TRBJ2-4,14,CASSSPTGGNIQYF
TRBV29-1,TRBJ1-2,14,CSVIIQGVDYGYTF
TRBV12-3/TRBV12-4,TRBJ2-1,15,CASSNSGAVSYEQFF
TRBV7-3,TRBJ2-3,14,CASSVSGSWNTQYF
TRBV3-1,TRBJ2-7,13,CASSQGVRHEQYF
TRBV6-1,TRBJ2-1,13,CASSPWSYNEQFF
TRBV29-1,TRBJ2-3,13,CSVSLSSGDTQYF
TRBV7-3,TRBJ1-2,16,CASSLSPLPSGYGYTF
TRBV6-5,TRBJ1-2,15,CASSYSYEGVDGYTF
TRBV28,TRBJ1-3,16,CASSLPPRTSPNTIYF
TRBV7-9,TRBJ2-1,16,CASSPPRLAGGPTQFF
TRBV5-1,TRBJ1-2,13,CASSSTQGTGYTF
TRBV6-5,TRBJ2-7,17,CASSYLSPAGAPHEQYF
TRBV7-9,.,16,CASSLSSVSLSYEQYF
TRBV20-1,TRBJ1-3,13,CSASRVRGNTIYF
TRBV7-2,TRBJ2-1,15,CASSVLAGADNEQFF
TRBV7-2,TRBJ2-7,16,CASSSERATGDYEQYF
TRBV29-1,TRBJ2-3,14,CSAMNRDNLGTQYF
TRBV7-9,TRBJ2-3,13,CASSLTVADTQYF
TRBV6-5,TRBJ1-1,13,CASIEDGNTEAFF
TRBV14,TRBJ1-5,13,CASSRSGGQPQHF
TRBV20-1,TRBJ2-5,14,CSARIAGQQETQYF
TRBV29-1,TRBJ2-5,14,CSVDRGSHPETQYF
TRBV28,TRBJ1-6,16,CASSLFAGGRVSPLHF
TRBV10-3,TRBJ2-4,12,CAINKYKNIQYF
TRBV6-2/TRBV6-3,TRBJ2-2,14,CASSRGQAAGELFF
TRBV29-1,TRBJ2-7,14,CSVIITGRTYEQYF
TRBV11-2,.,14,CASSSSGSRDEQFF
TRBV20-1,TRBJ2-7,16,CSARDQLAIYTYEQYF
TRBV6-2/TRBV6-3,TRBJ2-2,15,CASSYAPLGIGELFF
TRBV5-1,TRBJ2-1,13,CASSSGNVNEQFF
TRBV27,TRBJ2-1,16,CASSFLSGGKDNEQFF
TRBV20-1,TRBJ2-7,14,CSARGGGDTYEQYF
TRBV20-1,TRBJ2-1,16,CSAIAWGMGSRDEQFF
TRBV27,TRBJ2-5,16,CASSLRGTVPQETQYF
TRBV7-9,TRBJ2-5,11,CASWVSETQYF
TRBV29-1,TRBJ2-3,16,CSVPLWDRVGTDTQYF
TRBV7-8,.,16,CASSLIMGQGAYEQYF